One and the same sample provided the 28 T cell receptor beta chains below, sequenced in a study of blood T cell repertoires in COVID-19. Sequencing used immunoSEQ multiplex PCR; TCRdb keeps in-frame clones, though not all of them. Here the sample spans about 22,000 clones, about 91% being singletons. The sample was peripheral blood. Every receptor here comes from a woman in her 70s with active COVID-19.

The chain links TRBV27 to TRBJ2-1; 12 bases align to TRBD2. This CDR3 is built from 15 residues. V trimming: 0 bases; J trimming: 7 bases; junction bases outside the gene matches: 1. Germline assignment: CDR1 MNHEY and CDR2 SMNVEV (reference sequence). The CDR3 region is CASSLSGLAGNEQFF. CDR3 nucleotides: TGTGCCAGCAGTTTATCGGGACTAGCGGGTAATGAGCAGTTCTTC.

V gene TRBV21-1 combines with J gene TRBJ1-2; TRBD1 was called by the table and not checked on the DNA. TRBV21-1 is shown as a pseudogene. CDR3 length: 14 residues. The CDR3 reads CASSKVKGDYGYTF. CDR3 DNA sequence: TGTGCCAGCAGCAAAGTAAAAGGGGACTATGGCTACACCTTC.

This chain joins TRBV7-2 and TRBJ1-6, with D unresolved. V lost 5 bases and J 7 bases, leaving 15 bases between the germline ends. This CDR3 has 15 amino acids. Per the germline V gene, CDR1 is SGHTA and CDR2 is FQGNSA. DNA of the CDR3: TGTGCCAGCAGCCCCCTCGGCGGGGAGAATTCACCCCTCCACTTT. Translated, it gives CASSPLGGENSPLHF.

J is TRBJ1-1 and V is TRBV30; perhaps TRBD1 as D (6 bases). The CDR3 has 12 amino acids. V lost 0 bases to trimming and J lost 7 bases, with 9 bases between them. Germline CDR1 GTSNPN, CDR2 SVGIG (reference sequence). The CDR3 is CAWSVQGNEAFF. The CDR3 bases are TGTGCCTGGAGTGTTCAGGGGAATGAAGCTTTCTTT.

The J gene is TRBJ1-1, the V gene TRBV11-2; D gene unclear. The CDR3 extends over 13 amino acids. V was pared by 4 bases and J by 1 base, with 7 bases between. The V gene's germline CDR1 is SGHAT and CDR2 FQNNGV. DNA of the CDR3: TGTGCCAGCAGCTCCTTACAGAACACTGAAGCTTTCTTT. Translating it yields CASSSLQNTEAFF.

In its sample, this clone was seen once. The chain joins TRBV27 to TRBJ2-2; D not certain. In germline, CDR1 is MNHEY, CDR2 SMNVEV (reference sequence). The length of the CDR3 is 15 residues. V was clipped by 3 bases and J by 1 base, with 9 bases between them. CDR3 coding DNA: TGTGCCAGCAGTTTCAGAACAGTGAACACCGGGGAGCTGTTTTTT. Protein sequence: CASSFRTVNTGELFF.

The chain combines TRBV3-1 (or the pseudogene TRBV3-2) with TRBJ1-1; TRBD1 aligns across 9 bases. V shed 1 base, J shed 1 base, and the junction held 7 bases outside the gene matches. Germline V lookup: CDR1 LGHDT, CDR2 YNNKEL (reference sequence). This CDR3 has 17 amino acids. In DNA, the CDR3 is TGTGCCAGCAGCCAAGTTTTACAGGGGGCAAGGAACACTGAAGCTTTCTTT. It yields the protein CASSQVLQGARNTEAFF.

The chain links TRBV7-2 to TRBJ2-7; D gene ambiguous. The CDR3 loop spans 15 amino acids. The germline V gene encodes CDR1 SGHTA and CDR2 FQGNSA. Trimming pared 1 base from V and 0 bases from J, leaving 10 bases between. The DNA of the CDR3 is TGTGCCAGCAGCTTAGTATTTAGCACCTCCTACGAGCAGTACTTC. It is translated as CASSLVFSTSYEQYF.

This rearrangement joins TRBV28 to TRBJ1-5; possible D gene TRBD1, 6 bases. The CDR3 spans 14 residues. Germline values: CDR1 MDHEN, CDR2 SYDVKM. Trimming took 5 bases from V and 0 from J, leaving 8 bases between them. The CDR3 reads CASSRDNSNQPQHF. CDR3 bases: TGTGCCAGCAGTCGGGACAATAGCAATCAGCCCCAGCATTTT.

This clone was seen once. The chain has TRBV5-6 and TRBJ1-2; 8 bases align to TRBD1. J gave up 4 bases and V 0 bases, and 5 bases lay outside the gene matches. Germline V gene data show CDR1 as SGHDT and CDR2 as YYEEEE. The CDR3 has 15 amino acids. The CDR3 spells CASSLGQGAGYGYTF. The CDR3 region has the DNA TGTGCCAGCAGCTTGGGGCAGGGGGCGGGCTATGGCTACACCTTC.

This chain uses TRBV19 with TRBJ1-2; 8 bases are a match to TRBD1. Germline CDR1 LNHDA, CDR2 SQIVND (reference sequence). Trimming at V came to 5 bases and at J to 4 bases, leaving 12 bases not matched to a gene. The CDR3 extends over 16 amino acids. The CDR3 bases are TGTGCCAGTAGTGTTTATCCCCAGGGGGCCGGCTATGGCTACACCTTC. Its translation: CASSVYPQGAGYGYTF.

This rearrangement joins TRBV3-1 (or the pseudogene TRBV3-2) to TRBJ2-7; weak D call: TRBD1 (6 bases). Germline loops: CDR1 LGHDT, CDR2 YNNKEL (reference sequence). The CDR3 covers 15 residues. Trimming took off 1 base at V and 1 base at J, with 11 bases between the two ends. The CDR3 spells CASSQGAGESYEQYF. CDR3 sequence (DNA): TGTGCCAGCAGCCAAGGGGCAGGGGAGTCCTACGAGCAGTACTTC.

The rearrangement joins TRBV28 to TRBJ1-3; 7 nucleotides match TRBD1. Germline V gene sequence: CDR1 MDHEN, CDR2 SYDVKM. With V trimmed by 6 bases and J by 0 bases, 5 bases remained unmatched. The CDR3 is 15 residues long. CDR3 coding DNA: TGTGCCAGCAGCGACAGGGTGCGCTCTGGAAACACCATATATTTT. Encoded protein: CASSDRVRSGNTIYF. Together with reference TRBV28 and TRBJ1-3, the CDR3 gives the full variable domain: DVKVTQSSRYLVKRTGEKVFLECVQDMDHENMFWYRQDPGLGLRLIYFSYDVKMKEKGDIPEGYSVSREKKERFSLILESASTNQTSMYLCASSDRVRSGNTIYFGEGSWLTVV.

The rearrangement joins TRBV7-2 to TRBJ2-7; 8 bases map to TRBD2. Germline CDR1 and CDR2: SGHTA and FQGNSA. The trim removed 5 bases at V and 2 bases at J, leaving 8 bases unmatched. The CDR3 is made up of 15 amino acids. The CDR3 DNA reads TGTGCCAGCAGCATAACTAGCGGATCTACCTACGAGCAGTACTTC. It encodes CASSITSGSTYEQYF.

The CDR3 protein is CASSRTQGVNYGYTF. CDR3 nucleotide sequence: TGCGCCAGCAGCCGCACACAGGGGGTTAACTATGGCTACACCTTC. This chain connects TRBV5-1 to TRBJ1-2; TRBD1 matches at 8 bases. There are 15 residues in the CDR3. V lost 4 bases to trimming and J lost 1 base; unmatched junction nucleotides: 6. Germline values: CDR1 SGHRS, CDR2 YFSETQ.

The V gene is TRBV2, the J gene TRBJ1-2; D remains ambiguous. CDR1 is SNHLY, CDR2 FYNNEI, per germline. The CDR3 has 13 residues. V was shortened by 4 bases and J by 6 bases, with 12 bases between the two germline ends. CDR3 DNA sequence: TGTGCCAGCAGTGCTCAGCAGGTTCATGGCTACACCTTC. Its protein is CASSAQQVHGYTF.

Concerning this clone: This is likely a read error, given that the CDR3 carries no conserved phenylalanine or tryptophan at its end. The rearrangement links TRBV6-5 to TRBJ2-7; 7 bases are a match to TRBD1. CDR1 and CDR2 from the germline V gene are MNHEY and SVGAGI. The trim removed 8 bases at V and 5 bases at J, leaving 9 bases unmatched. The CDR3 contains 13 residues. The CDR3 spells CASADRVWDEQYL. CDR3 DNA: TGTGCCAGCGCAGACAGGGTTTGGGACGAGCAGTACCTC.

In its sample, this clone was seen once. The chain is built from TRBV10-3 and TRBJ1-6; 9 bases map to TRBD1. Germline V gives CDR1 ENHRY, CDR2 SYGVKD. The CDR3 sequence is 14 residues long. The V gene end was trimmed by 10 bases and the J gene end by 5 bases; junction bases not matched to a gene: 6. This CDR3 is CATWTGADNSPLHF. Here the CDR3 DNA reads TGTGCCACCTGGACAGGGGCAGATAATTCACCCCTCCACTTT.

The chain has TRBV18 and TRBJ1-3; a possible D gene is TRBD1 (5 bases). Germline-derived CDR1 and CDR2 are KGHSH and LQKENI. V was clipped by 2 bases and J by 4 bases, with 12 bases between them. This CDR3 is built from 15 residues. The CDR3 bases are TGTGCCAGCTCACCAACCACGGGGGTCGGAAACACCATATATTTT. Translating gives CASSPTTGVGNTIYF.

The chain combines TRBV28 with TRBJ1-2; possible D gene TRBD1, 5 bases. Per the germline V gene, CDR1 is MDHEN and CDR2 is SYDVKM. Trimming left V 5 bases short and J 4 bases short, with 29 bases between. The CDR3 has 19 residues. The CDR3 region has the DNA TGTGCCAGCAGTCCCTTGGGGTTCAGGGAAGGGTCCTTTTCCTATGGCTACACCTTC. Its protein product is CASSPLGFREGSFSYGYTF.

The V and J genes are TRBV4-2 and TRBJ2-5; perhaps TRBD2 as D (5 bases). This CDR3 is built from 13 residues. Trimming removed 5 bases from V and 1 base from J, with 8 bases in between. The germline CDR1 and CDR2 sequences are LGHNA and YNFKEQ. The CDR3 sequence is CASSTRGQETQYF. CDR3 nucleotides: TGTGCCAGCAGCACCCGGGGCCAAGAGACCCAGTACTTC.

The chain carries TRBV25-1 and TRBJ1-2; the match to TRBD1 covers 7 bases. The CDR3 covers 13 residues. Germline CDR1 MGHDK, CDR2 SYGVNS. The trim removed 10 bases at V and 4 bases at J, leaving 9 bases unmatched. CDR3 sequence: CATRHRDSYGYTF. The CDR3 nucleotides read TGTGCCACCCGTCACCGGGACAGCTATGGCTACACCTTC.

The gene calls are TRBV7-3 and TRBJ2-3; D is perhaps TRBD2 (6 bases). The CDR3 contains 16 residues. CDR1 and CDR2 (germline): SGHTA, FQGTGA. The V end was cut by 4 bases, the J end by 6 bases, with 20 bases between. CDR3 bases: TGTGCCAGCAGCTCGACTATCCTGGGTGGGAGGGATACGCAGTATTTT. Translation gives CASSSTILGGRDTQYF.

This sequence joins TRBV5-1 and TRBJ2-1; 7 positions agree with TRBD2. CDR1 and CDR2 (germline): SGHRS, YFSETQ. This CDR3 is built from 15 residues. Losses at the gene ends were 2 bases for V and 6 bases for J; bases not matched to a gene: 8. As DNA, the CDR3 is TGCGCCAGCAGCTTATGGGGGAGGGCCGGCAATGAGCAGTTCTTC. Its protein is CASSLWGRAGNEQFF.

The gene calls are TRBV27 and TRBJ2-1; D is uncertain. The V end was cut by 6 bases, the J end by 0 bases, with 9 bases between. The CDR3 has 14 amino acids. Germline V gene data show CDR1 as MNHEY and CDR2 as SMNVEV (reference sequence). CDR3 sequence: CASRNGDSYNEQFF. CDR3 coding DNA: TGTGCCAGCAGGAACGGTGACTCCTACAATGAGCAGTTCTTC.

The chain recombines TRBV7-9 with TRBJ1-1; D call uncertain. V was clipped by 8 bases and J by 5 bases, with 15 bases between them. From germline, CDR1 is SEHNR and CDR2 FQNEAQ (reference sequence). CDR3 length equals 13 residues. In DNA form, the CDR3 reads TGTGCCAGCCCTCCCCCGTCTAGGACTGAAGCTTTCTTT. This gives the protein CASPPPSRTEAFF. Looking up the rest from reference TRBV7-9 and TRBJ1-1 gives the full variable domain: DTGVSQNPRHKITKRGQNVTFRCDPISEHNRLYWYRQTLGQGPEFLTYFQNEAQLEKSRLLSDRFSAERPKGSFSTLEIQRTEQGDSAMYLCASPPPSRTEAFFGQGTRLTVV.

The CDR3 is CASSPGTGSSNEQYF. In DNA form, the CDR3 reads TGTGCCAGCTCACCGGGGACAGGGTCTTCCAACGAGCAGTACTTC. The genes are TRBV18 and TRBJ2-7; 9 bases fit TRBD1. The CDR3 totals 15 residues. The V gene's germline CDR1 is KGHSH and CDR2 LQKENI. The trim removed 3 bases at V and 5 bases at J, leaving 8 bases unmatched. Looking up the rest from reference TRBV18 and TRBJ2-7 gives the full variable domain: NAGVMQNPRHLVRRRGQEARLRCSPMKGHSHVYWYRQLPEEGLKFMVYLQKENIIDESGMPKERFSAEFPKEGPSILRIQQVVRGDSAAYFCASSPGTGSSNEQYFGPGTRLTVT.

J is TRBJ2-7 and V is TRBV5-1, with D tentatively TRBD1 (6 bases). In germline, CDR1 is SGHRS, CDR2 YFSETQ. The V end was cut by 4 bases, the J end by 4 bases, with 9 bases between. CDR3 length: 12 amino acids. CDR3 region: CASSVGGYEQYF. The CDR3 nucleotides read TGCGCCAGCAGCGTAGGGGGTTACGAGCAGTACTTC.